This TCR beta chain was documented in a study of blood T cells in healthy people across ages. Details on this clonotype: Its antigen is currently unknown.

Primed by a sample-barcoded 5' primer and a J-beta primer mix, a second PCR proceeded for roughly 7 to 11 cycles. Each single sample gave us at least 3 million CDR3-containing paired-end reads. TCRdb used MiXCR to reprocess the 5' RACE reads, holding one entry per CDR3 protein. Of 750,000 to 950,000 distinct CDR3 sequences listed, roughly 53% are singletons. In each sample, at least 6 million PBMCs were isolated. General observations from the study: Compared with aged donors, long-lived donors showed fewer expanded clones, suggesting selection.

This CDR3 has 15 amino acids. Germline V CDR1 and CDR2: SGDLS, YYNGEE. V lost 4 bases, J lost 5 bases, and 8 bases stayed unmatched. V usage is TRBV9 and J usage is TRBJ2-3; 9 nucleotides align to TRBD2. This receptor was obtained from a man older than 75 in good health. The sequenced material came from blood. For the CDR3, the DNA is TGTGCCAGCAGCCCCGACCGAGCGGGGGGAGATACGCAGTATTTT. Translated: CASSPDRAGGDTQYF. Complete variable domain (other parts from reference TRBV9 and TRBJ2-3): DSGVTQTPKHLITATGQRVTLRCSPRSGDLSVYWYQQSLDQGLQFLIQYYNGEERAKGNILERFSAQQFPDLHSELNLSSLELGDSALYFCASSPDRAGGDTQYFGPGTRLTVL.